Included here is one TCR beta chain sequence, with context. Sequencing was performed with immunoSEQ multiplex PCR; in TCRdb, only in-frame clones are kept and a portion is missing. The sample lists tens of thousands of clones, 85% to 95% occurring once. This sample is drawn from a study of human thymus T cells. Corrective cardiac surgery supplied the resected thymus tissue. Specimen: thymus tissue. The TCR sequence derives from a girl less than two years old with a congenital heart defect but otherwise immunologically healthy.

Here the CDR3 DNA reads TGTGCCAGTAGTATAAAGGAGCCGAACACTGAAGCTTTCTTT. Protein: CASSIKEPNTEAFF. The chain has TRBV19 and TRBJ1-1; D is unclear. The CDR3 covers 14 residues. Germline V gene sequence: CDR1 LNHDA, CDR2 SQIVND (reference sequence). Between the trimmed V and J ends, which lost 2 bases and 1 base, there was a span of 8 bases.